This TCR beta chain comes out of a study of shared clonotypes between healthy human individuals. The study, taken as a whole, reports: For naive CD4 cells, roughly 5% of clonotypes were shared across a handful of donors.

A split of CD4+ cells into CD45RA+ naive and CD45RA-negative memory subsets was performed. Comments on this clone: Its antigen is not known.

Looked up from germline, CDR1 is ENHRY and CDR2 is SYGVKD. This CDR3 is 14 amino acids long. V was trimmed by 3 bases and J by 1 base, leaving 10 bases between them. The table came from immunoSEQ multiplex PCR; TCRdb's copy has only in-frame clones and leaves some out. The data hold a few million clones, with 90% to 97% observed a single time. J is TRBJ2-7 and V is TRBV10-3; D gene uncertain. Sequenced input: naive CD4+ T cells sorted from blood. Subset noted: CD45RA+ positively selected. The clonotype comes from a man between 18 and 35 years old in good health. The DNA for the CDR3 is TGTGCCATCAGTGAACTGGCGGCGTCCTACGAGCAGTACTTC. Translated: CAISELAASYEQYF.